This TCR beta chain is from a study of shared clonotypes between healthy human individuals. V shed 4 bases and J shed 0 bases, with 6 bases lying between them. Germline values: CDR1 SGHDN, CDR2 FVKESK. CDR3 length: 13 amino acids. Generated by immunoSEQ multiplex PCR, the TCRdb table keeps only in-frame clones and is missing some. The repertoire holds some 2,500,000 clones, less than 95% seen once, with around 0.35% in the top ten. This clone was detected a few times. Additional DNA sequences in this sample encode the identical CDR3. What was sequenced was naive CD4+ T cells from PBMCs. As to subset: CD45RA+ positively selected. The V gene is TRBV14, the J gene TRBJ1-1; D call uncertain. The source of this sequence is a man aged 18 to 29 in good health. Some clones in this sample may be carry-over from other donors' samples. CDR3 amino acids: CASSLSMNTEAFF. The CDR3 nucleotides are TGTGCCAGCAGCCTTAGCATGAACACTGAAGCTTTCTTT.